A selection of T cell receptor beta chains follows, all from one sample in a study of shared clonotypes between healthy human individuals. Generated by immunoSEQ multiplex PCR, the TCRdb table keeps only in-frame clones and is missing some. The data hold 2 million to 2.5 million clones, with approximately 90% observed a single time. Sequencing was carried out using naive CD4+ T cells from PBMCs. These receptors all come from a man in his late teens or twenties in good health. Some clones in this sample may be carry-over from other donors' samples. CDR3s include the opening cysteine and the closing phenylalanine or tryptophan.

v_gene	j_gene	CDR3aa
TRBV10-1	TRBJ2-7	CASSEFVGTAAEQYF
TRBV27	TRBJ1-5	CASSLSAYSNQPQHF
TRBV11-2	TRBJ2-1	CASSTGTAGTIQFF
TRBV5-1	TRBJ1-4	CASSFTGEKLFF
TRBV2	TRBJ1-5	CASKEGQGAWGPQHF
TRBV14	TRBJ2-2	CASRFGAAETGANTGELFF
TRBV28	TRBJ2-1	CASSRPGLASDEQFF
TRBV5-6	TRBJ1-2	CASSQGDNYGYTF
TRBV5-8	TRBJ1-5	CASSLWLDNQPQHF
TRBV7-3	TRBJ2-1	CASSPHLGNANEQFF
TRBV5-1	TRBJ2-2	CASGDRASGELFF
TRBV2	TRBJ1-5	CASSGGQTNQPQHF
TRBV30	TRBJ2-2	CAWTLKLAGLTGELFF
TRBV5-4	TRBJ2-7	CASSGRTGGVPEQYF
TRBV5-1	TRBJ2-1	CASSPTSLIDEQFF
TRBV5-4	TRBJ2-4	CASSFAQNIQYF
TRBV2	TRBJ2-2	CASSETGTGFAGELFF
TRBV5-1	TRBJ2-7	CASSPTSGSYEQYF
TRBV28	TRBJ1-2	CASTPGRTYGYTF
TRBV28	TRBJ1-1	CASSSLGGKGYTEAFF
TRBV11-2	TRBJ2-1	CASSLGRVWNEQFF
TRBV29-1	TRBJ1-1	CSGWDRFFTEAFF
TRBV5-6	TRBJ1-5	CASSRFRGGRAGQPQHF
TRBV18	TRBJ2-7	CASSPGTNSYEQYF
TRBV6-5	TRBJ2-5	CASSLTGFQETQYF
TRBV15	TRBJ2-2	CATSRGTSATTGELFF
TRBV29-1	TRBJ2-7	CSATGQGMREQYF
TRBV9	TRBJ1-3	CASSVVELSGNTIYF
TRBV27	TRBJ2-1	CASSLKASSNEQFF
TRBV30	TRBJ2-7	CAWGDRGLYEQYF
TRBV23-1	TRBJ2-3	CASSQSALAGYSDTQYF
TRBV6-1	TRBJ2-3	CASSPPGSDTQYF
TRBV2	TRBJ2-3	CASSEYGTDTQYF
TRBV19	TRBJ2-7	CASSMGGLPYEQYF
TRBV7-9	TRBJ2-1	CASSSFRRQENEQFF
TRBV27	TRBJ1-1	CASSPTPGRAGRMNTEAFF
TRBV18	TRBJ2-7	CASSPRYRDEQYF
TRBV25-1	TRBJ2-1	CASSDTSGRSHNEQFF
TRBV6-5	TRBJ2-4	CASSSRGGAKNIQYF
TRBV5-1	TRBJ2-3	CASSLAPLRDTQYF
TRBV5-5	TRBJ1-5	CASSPDGNQPQHF
TRBV27	TRBJ2-3	CASKRAKFADTQYF
TRBV20-1	TRBJ2-1	CSAGLVNEQFF
TRBV7-2	TRBJ1-5	CASSLGTPRSNQPQHF
TRBV29-1	-	CSVEDRASYEQYF
TRBV30	TRBJ2-3	CAWSVQGSRTDTQYF
TRBV15	TRBJ2-6	CATSSLPTHAPGANVLTF